Listed below are T cell receptor beta chains from one sample, sequenced in a study of T cells after yellow fever vaccination. TCRdb re-called the 5' RACE reads with MiXCR, one entry per CDR3 protein. Seen here are 510,000 or so distinct CDR3 sequences, around 21% observed once, and the top ten hold around 15%. The source was PBMCs, collected 15 days after the yellow fever booster vaccination. These receptors originate from a man aged 25-40 years who received the YFV17D yellow fever vaccine. The CDR3 runs from the conserved cysteine through the conserved F or W. D genes are given only for firm matches. Clone size is given for some rows only: seen once, a few or many times, or a class if the clone is expanded.

TGTGCCAGCAGCTCACGACAGGGAAGGGTCAATGAGCAGTTCTTC CASSSRQGRVNEQFF NA TRBJ2-1 TRBD1 15 TRBV7-9
TGTGCCAGCAGCCCAAAGCTAGCGGGAGGCTCCTACGAGCAGTACTTC CASSPKLAGGSYEQYF few TRBJ2-7 TRBD2 16 TRBV7-8
TGTGCCAGCAGCTTTCCGCCTGGCAACAGACTTAGGGAGCTAACTGAAGCTTTCTTT CASSFPPGNRLRELTEAFF NA TRBJ1-1 NA 19 TRBV11-1
TGCGCCAGCAGCCTGGGTACAGGTATAAAAGAGACCCAGTACTTC CASSLGTGIKETQYF NA TRBJ2-5 NA 15 TRBV5-1
TGTGCCAGCGGGCGACACAGGGAGAAAAACATTCAGTACTTC CASGRHREKNIQYF few TRBJ2-4 NA 14 TRBV6-2/TRBV6-3
TGCGCCAGCAGCTTGGGAGGGGCGCTTGGTGAGCAGTTCTTC CASSLGGALGEQFF NA TRBJ2-1 NA 14 TRBV5-1
TGCGCCAGCAGCTTATGGGACAGGAATGAAAAACTGTTTTTT CASSLWDRNEKLFF few TRBJ1-4 TRBD1 14 TRBV5-1
TGTGCCAGCACCCAAAGGAGGGCTACCAGCGAGCAGTACTTC CASTQRRATSEQYF few TRBJ2-7 NA 14 TRBV12-3/TRBV12-4
TGTGCCAGCAGCAAGACAGGGGGCGGTGAAAGCAATCAGCCCCAGCATTTT CASSKTGGGESNQPQHF NA TRBJ1-5 TRBD1 17 TRBV5-5
TGTGCCAGCGCCCTCGGACAGGCTAGCACAGATACGCAGTATTTT CASALGQASTDTQYF few TRBJ2-3 TRBD1 15 TRBV5-8
TGCAGTGCTCCCCCCAGGGAATATAGCAATCAGCCCCAGCATTTT CSAPPREYSNQPQHF few TRBJ1-5 NA 15 TRBV20-1
TGTGCCATCAGTGGGCGAATGGGTGGAAGGGATACGCAGTATTTT CAISGRMGGRDTQYF few TRBJ2-3 NA 15 TRBV10-3
TGTGCCAGCAGTTTACGGAGGATAAGCTCAGATACGCAGTATTTT CASSLRRISSDTQYF many TRBJ2-3 NA 15 TRBV12-3/TRBV12-4
TGCGCCAGCAGCTCACCAGGGTCGAGGGCCGGGGAGCTGTTTTTT CASSSPGSRAGELFF NA TRBJ2-2 NA 15 TRBV5-1
TGTGCCAGCAGCGCAACCGGGACTAGCGGTCCTTTTTTT CASSATGTSGPFF NA TRBJ2-3 TRBD2 13 TRBV7-2
TGTGCCTGGAGTGTACAGAAAGGCAGGGAAAAGGACGAGCAGTACTTC CAWSVQKGREKDEQYF NA TRBJ2-7 NA 16 TRBV30
TGTGCCAGCAGTTTATCTGTCGGGCTAGCGGGGGCCAATGAGCAGTTCTTC CASSLSVGLAGANEQFF NA TRBJ2-1 TRBD2 17 TRBV12-3/TRBV12-4
TGTGCCAGCAGGGGACTAGTGGGCAATGAGCAGTTCTTC CASRGLVGNEQFF NA TRBJ2-1 TRBD2 13 TRBV6-1
TGTGCCAGCAGCTCCAGATGGACTAGCGGGAGTGGCGGGGAGCTGTTTTTT CASSSRWTSGSGGELFF NA TRBJ2-2 TRBD2 17 TRBV7-9
TGCGCCAGCAGCCAAGTAGGCCAGGTCAGATCCTACAATGAGCAGTTCTTC CASSQVGQVRSYNEQFF NA TRBJ2-1 NA 17 TRBV4-3
TGTGCCACCAGCAGAGAGCCGGGCAGCCAAGAGACCCAGTACTTC CATSREPGSQETQYF NA TRBJ2-5 NA 15 TRBV15
TGCAGTGCTGACAGGGGGGCCACAGATACGCAGTATTTT CSADRGATDTQYF few TRBJ2-3 TRBD1 13 TRBV20-1
TGTGCCAGCAGCGAGACAGGGACTGGGGCCAACGTCCTGACTTTC CASSETGTGANVLTF NA TRBJ2-6 TRBD1 15 TRBV28
TGCAGCATTTCCGGGCGCTCCTACGAGCAGTACTTC CSISGRSYEQYF NA TRBJ2-7 NA 12 TRBV29-1
TGTGCCAGCAGGCCTGCTAGGGGGTACCAGCCCCTTTTTAAGGAAGGACGCCAAGAGACCCAGTACTTC CASRPARGYQPLFKEGRQETQYF few TRBJ2-5 NA 23 TRBV25-1